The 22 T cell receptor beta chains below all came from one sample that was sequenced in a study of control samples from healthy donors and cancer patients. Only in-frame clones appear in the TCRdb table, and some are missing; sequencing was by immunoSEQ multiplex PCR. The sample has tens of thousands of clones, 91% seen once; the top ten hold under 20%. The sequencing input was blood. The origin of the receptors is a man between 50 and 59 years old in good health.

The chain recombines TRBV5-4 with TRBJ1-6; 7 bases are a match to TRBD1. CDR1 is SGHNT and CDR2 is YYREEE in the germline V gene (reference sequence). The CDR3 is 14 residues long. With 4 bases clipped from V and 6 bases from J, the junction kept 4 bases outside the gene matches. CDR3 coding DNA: TGTGCCAGCAGCACCGACAGGGTTAATTCACCCCTCCACTTT. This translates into CASSTDRVNSPLHF.

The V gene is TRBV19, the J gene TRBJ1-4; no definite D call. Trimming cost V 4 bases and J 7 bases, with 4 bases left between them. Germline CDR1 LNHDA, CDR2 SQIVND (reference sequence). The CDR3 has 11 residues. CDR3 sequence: CASSRSEKLFF. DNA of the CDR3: TGTGCCAGTAGTAGATCTGAAAAACTGTTTTTT.

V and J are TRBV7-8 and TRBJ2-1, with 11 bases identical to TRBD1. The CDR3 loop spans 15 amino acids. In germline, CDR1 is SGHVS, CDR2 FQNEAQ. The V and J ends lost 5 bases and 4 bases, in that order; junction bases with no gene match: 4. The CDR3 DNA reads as TGTGCCAGCAGCCCAGGGACAGGGGGATACAATGAGCAGTTCTTC. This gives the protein CASSPGTGGYNEQFF.

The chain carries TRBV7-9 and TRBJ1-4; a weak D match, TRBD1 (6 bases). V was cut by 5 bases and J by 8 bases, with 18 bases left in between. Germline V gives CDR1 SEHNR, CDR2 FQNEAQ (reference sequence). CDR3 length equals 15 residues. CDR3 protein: CASSLSNRDGEKLFF. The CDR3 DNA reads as TGTGCCAGCAGCCTATCAAACAGGGATGGGGAAAAACTGTTTTTT.

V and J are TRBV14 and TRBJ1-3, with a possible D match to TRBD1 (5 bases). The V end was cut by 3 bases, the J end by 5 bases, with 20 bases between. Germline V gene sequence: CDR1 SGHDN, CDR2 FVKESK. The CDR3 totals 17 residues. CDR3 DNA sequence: TGTGCCAGCAGCCAGCCTTCGGGGGGGAAGGCCAGAAACACCATATATTTT. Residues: CASSQPSGGKARNTIYF.

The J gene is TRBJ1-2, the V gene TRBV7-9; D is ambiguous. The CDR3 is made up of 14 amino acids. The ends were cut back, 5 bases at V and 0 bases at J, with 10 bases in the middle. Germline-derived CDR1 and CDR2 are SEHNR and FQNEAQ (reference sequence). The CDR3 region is CASSRESPNYGYTF. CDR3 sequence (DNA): TGTGCCAGCAGCCGAGAGTCCCCTAACTATGGCTACACCTTC.

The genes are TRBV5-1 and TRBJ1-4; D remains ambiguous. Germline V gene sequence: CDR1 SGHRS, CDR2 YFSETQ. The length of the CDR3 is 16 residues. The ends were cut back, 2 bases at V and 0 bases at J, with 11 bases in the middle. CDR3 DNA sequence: TGCGCCAGCAGCTTAGTAACCGCCTCAACTAATGAAAAACTGTTTTTT. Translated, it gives CASSLVTASTNEKLFF.

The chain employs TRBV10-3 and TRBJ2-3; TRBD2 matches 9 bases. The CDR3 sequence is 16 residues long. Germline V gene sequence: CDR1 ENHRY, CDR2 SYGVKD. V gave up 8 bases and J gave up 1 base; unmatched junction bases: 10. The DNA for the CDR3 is TGTGCCATCGTTGACCCAGCGGGGGGCCGCACAGATACGCAGTATTTT. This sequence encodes CAIVDPAGGRTDTQYF.

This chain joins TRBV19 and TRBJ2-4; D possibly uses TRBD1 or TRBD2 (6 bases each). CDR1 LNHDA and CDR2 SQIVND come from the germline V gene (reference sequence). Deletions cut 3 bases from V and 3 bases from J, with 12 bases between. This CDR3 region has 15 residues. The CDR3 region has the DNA TGTGCCAGTAGTATTCCGGGGGCGGTCAAAAACATTCAGTACTTC. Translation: CASSIPGAVKNIQYF.

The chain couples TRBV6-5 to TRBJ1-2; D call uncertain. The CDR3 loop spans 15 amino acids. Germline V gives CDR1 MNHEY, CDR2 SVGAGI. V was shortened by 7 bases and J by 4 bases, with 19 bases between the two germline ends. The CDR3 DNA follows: TGTGCCAGCACCTCTCCCCGCCGAAACGTCTATGGCTACACCTTC. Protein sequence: CASTSPRRNVYGYTF.

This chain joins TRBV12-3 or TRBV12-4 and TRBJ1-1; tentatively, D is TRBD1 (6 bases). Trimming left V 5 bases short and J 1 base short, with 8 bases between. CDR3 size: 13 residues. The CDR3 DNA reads TGTGCCAGCAGTGGACAGAGGAACACTGAAGCTTTCTTT. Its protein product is CASSGQRNTEAFF.

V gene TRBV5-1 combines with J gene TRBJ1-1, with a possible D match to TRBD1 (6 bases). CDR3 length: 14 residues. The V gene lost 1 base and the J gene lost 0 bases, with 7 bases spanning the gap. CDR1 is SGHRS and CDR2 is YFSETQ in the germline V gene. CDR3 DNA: TGCGCCAGCAGCTTGACAGGGTTGAACACTGAAGCTTTCTTT. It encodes CASSLTGLNTEAFF.

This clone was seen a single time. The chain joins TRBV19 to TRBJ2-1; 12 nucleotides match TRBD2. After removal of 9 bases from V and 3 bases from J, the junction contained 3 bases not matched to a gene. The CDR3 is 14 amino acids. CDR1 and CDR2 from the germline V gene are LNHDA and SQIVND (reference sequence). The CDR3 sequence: CARTSGGRYNEQFF. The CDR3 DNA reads TGTGCCAGGACTAGCGGGGGCCGCTACAATGAGCAGTTCTTC. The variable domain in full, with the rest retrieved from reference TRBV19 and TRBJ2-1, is DGGITQSPKYLFRKEGQNVTLSCEQNLNHDAMYWYRQDPGQGLRLIYYSQIVNDFQKGDIAEGYSVSREKKESFPLTVTSAQKNPTAFYLCARTSGGRYNEQFFGPGTRLTVL.

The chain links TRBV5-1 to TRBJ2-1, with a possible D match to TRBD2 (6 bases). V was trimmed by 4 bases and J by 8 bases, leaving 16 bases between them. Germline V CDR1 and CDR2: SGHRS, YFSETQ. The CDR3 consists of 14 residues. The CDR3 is CASSLGGWGDEQFF. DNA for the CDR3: TGCGCCAGCAGCCTGGGGGGATGGGGGGATGAGCAGTTCTTC.

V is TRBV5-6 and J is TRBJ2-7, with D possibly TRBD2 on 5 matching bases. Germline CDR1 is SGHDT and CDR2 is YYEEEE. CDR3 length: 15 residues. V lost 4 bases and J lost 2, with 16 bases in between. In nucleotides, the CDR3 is TGTGCCAGCAGCCGTGAGGGTGATACGGCCTACGAGCAGTACTTC. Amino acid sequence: CASSREGDTAYEQYF.

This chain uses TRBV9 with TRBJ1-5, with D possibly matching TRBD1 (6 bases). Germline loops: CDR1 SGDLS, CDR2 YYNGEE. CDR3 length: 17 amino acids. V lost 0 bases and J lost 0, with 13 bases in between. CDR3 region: CASSVARGTHSNQPQHF. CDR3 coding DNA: TGTGCCAGCAGCGTAGCGAGGGGGACACATAGCAATCAGCCCCAGCATTTT.

CDR3 DNA: TGTGCCAGCAGCGACATTACCCGGAGCAATCAGCCCCAGCATTTT. Residues: CASSDITRSNQPQHF. This sequence joins TRBV2 and TRBJ1-5; D gene uncertain. The CDR3 has 15 amino acids. CDR1 is SNHLY, CDR2 FYNNEI, per germline. Trimming cost V 6 bases and J 1 base, with 13 bases left between them.

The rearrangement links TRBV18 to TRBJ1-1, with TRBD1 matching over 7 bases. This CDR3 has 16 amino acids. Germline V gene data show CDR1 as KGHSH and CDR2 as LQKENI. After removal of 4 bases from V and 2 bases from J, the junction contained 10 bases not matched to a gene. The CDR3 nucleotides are TGTGCCAGCTCACTAGACAGGGTAGGCCCTAACACTGAAGCTTTCTTT. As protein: CASSLDRVGPNTEAFF.

This CDR3 is CASSLGNDQHF. As DNA, the CDR3 is TGTGCCAGCTCATTAGGGAACGACCAGCATTTT. This chain links TRBV18 with TRBJ1-5; D ambiguous. V was clipped by 5 bases and J by 12 bases, with 11 bases between them. The CDR3 is made up of 11 amino acids. The germline gives CDR1 KGHSH, CDR2 LQKENI. Based on the CDR3 plus reference TRBV18 and TRBJ1-5, the full variable domain is NAGVMQNPRHLVRRRGQEARLRCSPMKGHSHVYWYRQLPEEGLKFMVYLQKENIIDESGMPKERFSAEFPKEGPSILRIQQVVRGDSAAYFCASSLGNDQHFGDGTRLSIL.

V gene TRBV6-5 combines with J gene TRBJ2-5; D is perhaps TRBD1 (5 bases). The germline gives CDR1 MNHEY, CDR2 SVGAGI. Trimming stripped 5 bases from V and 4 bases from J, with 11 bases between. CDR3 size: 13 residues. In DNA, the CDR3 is TGTGCCAGCAGTCCCAGGGAAGGAGAGACCCAGTACTTC. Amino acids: CASSPREGETQYF.

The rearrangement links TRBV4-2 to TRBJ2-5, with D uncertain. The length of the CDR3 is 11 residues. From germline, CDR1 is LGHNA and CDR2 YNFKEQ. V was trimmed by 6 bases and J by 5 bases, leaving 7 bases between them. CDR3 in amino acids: CASRRRETQYF. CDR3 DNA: TGTGCCAGCAGGCGTCGGGAGACCCAGTACTTC.

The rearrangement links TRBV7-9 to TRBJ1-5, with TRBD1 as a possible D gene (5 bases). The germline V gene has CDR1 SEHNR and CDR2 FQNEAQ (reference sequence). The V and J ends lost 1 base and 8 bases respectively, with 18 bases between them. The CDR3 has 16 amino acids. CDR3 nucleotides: TGTGCCAGCAGCTTAGGAATGCAGGGAGTAACGGAGCCCCAGCATTTT. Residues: CASSLGMQGVTEPQHF.